This T cell receptor (beta chain) was recovered during a study of blood T cells in healthy people across ages. Study-wide results and caveats: Those diversity estimates obtained from one million T cells were thought to be underestimates.

Of note for this clonotype: Its antigen is currently unknown.

Primers used in a second PCR of about 7 to 12 cycles were a sample-barcoded 5' primer and a J-beta primer mix. TCRdb reprocessed the 5' RACE reads via MiXCR and lists one record per CDR3 protein. In the table there are hundreds of thousands of distinct CDR3 sequences, under 30% of which are singletons. This sample was also put to use in a study of T cells of mothers and their children.

The origin of this receptor is a boy aged 10-17 years in good health. Sequencing used blood.

In nucleotides, the CDR3 is TGTGCCAGCACCCGCGGAGGTACAACTAATGAAAAACTGTTTTTT. Amino acids: CASTRGGTTNEKLFF. This chain uses TRBV28 with TRBJ1-4; D gene uncertain. The CDR3 has 15 residues. The V and J ends lost 7 bases and 0 bases respectively, with 12 bases between them. The V gene's germline CDR1 is MDHEN and CDR2 SYDVKM.